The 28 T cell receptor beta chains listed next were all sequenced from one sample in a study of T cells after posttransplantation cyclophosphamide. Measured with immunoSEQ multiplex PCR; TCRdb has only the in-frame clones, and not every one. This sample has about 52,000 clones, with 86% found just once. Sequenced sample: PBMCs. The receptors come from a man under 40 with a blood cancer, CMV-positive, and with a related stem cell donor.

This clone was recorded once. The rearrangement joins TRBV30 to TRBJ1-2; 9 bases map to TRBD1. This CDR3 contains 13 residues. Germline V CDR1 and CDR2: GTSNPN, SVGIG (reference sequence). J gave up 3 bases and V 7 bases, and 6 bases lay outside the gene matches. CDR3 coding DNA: TGTGCCTTCCAAGGGACAGGGTACTATGGCTACACCTTC. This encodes CAFQGTGYYGYTF.

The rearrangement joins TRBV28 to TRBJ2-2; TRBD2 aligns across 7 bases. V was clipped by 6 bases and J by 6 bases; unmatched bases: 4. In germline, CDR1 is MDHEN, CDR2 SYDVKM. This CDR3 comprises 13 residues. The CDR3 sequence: CASSWGGAGELFF. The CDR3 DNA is TGTGCCAGCAGCTGGGGAGGGGCCGGGGAGCTGTTTTTT.

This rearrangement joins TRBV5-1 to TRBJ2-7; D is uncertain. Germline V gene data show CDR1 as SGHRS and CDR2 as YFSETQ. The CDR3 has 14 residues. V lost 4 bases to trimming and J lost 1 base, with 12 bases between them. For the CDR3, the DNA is TGCGCCAGCAGCACGAGTCCCCCTTCCTACGAGCAGTACTTC. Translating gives CASSTSPPSYEQYF.

CDR3 nucleotides: TGTGCCAGCAGTAGAGACACATCCACCGGGGAGCTGTTTTTT. This translates into CASSRDTSTGELFF. The V and J genes are TRBV6-4 and TRBJ2-2; D not certain. V shed 5 bases and J shed 4 bases, with 11 bases lying between them. The CDR3 sequence is 14 residues long. Germline lookup yields CDR1 MRHNA and CDR2 SNTAGT.

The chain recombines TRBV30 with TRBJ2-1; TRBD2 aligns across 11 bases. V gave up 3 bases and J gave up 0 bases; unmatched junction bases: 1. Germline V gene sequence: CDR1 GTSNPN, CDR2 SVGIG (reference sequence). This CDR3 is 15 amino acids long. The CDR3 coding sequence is TGTGCCTGGAGGGGGACTAGCGGCTCCTACAATGAGCAGTTCTTC. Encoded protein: CAWRGTSGSYNEQFF.

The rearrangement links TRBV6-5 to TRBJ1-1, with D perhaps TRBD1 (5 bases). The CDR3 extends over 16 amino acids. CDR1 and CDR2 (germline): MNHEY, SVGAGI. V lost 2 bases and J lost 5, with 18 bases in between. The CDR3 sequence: CASSYGPDILGTEAFF. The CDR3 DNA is TGTGCCAGCAGTTACGGCCCGGACATTTTAGGAACTGAAGCTTTCTTT.

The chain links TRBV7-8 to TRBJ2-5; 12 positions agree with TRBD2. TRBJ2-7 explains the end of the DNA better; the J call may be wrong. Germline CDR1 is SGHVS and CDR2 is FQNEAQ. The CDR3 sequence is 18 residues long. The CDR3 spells CASSLYLAGGRGAYEQYF. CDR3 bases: TGTGCCAGCAGCTTATATCTAGCGGGAGGGCGAGGGGCCTACGAGCAGTACTTC.

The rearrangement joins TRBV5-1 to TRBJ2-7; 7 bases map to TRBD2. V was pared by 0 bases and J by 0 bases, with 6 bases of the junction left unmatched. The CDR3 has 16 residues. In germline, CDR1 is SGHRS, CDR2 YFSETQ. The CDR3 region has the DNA TGCGCCAGCAGCTTGGATGGCGGGAGTATCTCCTACGAGCAGTACTTC. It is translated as CASSLDGGSISYEQYF.

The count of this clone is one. The chain's CDR3 is CASRLVSEGCSYEQYF. DNA for the CDR3: TGTGCCAGCAGACTCGTCTCGGAGGGCTGTTCCTACGAGCAGTACTTC. This rearrangement joins TRBV7-3 to TRBJ2-7; D possibly corresponds to TRBD2 (6 bases). The germline gives CDR1 SGHTA, CDR2 FQGTGA. This CDR3 contains 16 residues. V was clipped by 6 bases and J by 1 base, with 19 bases between them.

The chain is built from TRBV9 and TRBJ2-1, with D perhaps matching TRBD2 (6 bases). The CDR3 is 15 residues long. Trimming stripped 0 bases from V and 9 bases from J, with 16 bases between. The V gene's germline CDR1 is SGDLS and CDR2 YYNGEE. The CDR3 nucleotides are TGTGCCAGCAGCGTAGGGGCGGGATTTACTAGTGAGCAGTTCTTC. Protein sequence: CASSVGAGFTSEQFF.

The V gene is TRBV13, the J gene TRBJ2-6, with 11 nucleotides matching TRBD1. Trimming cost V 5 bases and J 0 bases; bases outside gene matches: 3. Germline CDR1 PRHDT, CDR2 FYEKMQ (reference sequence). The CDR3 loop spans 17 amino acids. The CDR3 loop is CASSRDRGVSGANVLTF. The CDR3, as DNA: TGTGCCAGCAGCCGGGACAGGGGGGTCTCTGGGGCCAACGTCCTGACTTTC.

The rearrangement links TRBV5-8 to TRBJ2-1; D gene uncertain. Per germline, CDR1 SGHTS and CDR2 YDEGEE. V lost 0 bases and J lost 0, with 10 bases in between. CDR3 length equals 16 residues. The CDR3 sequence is CASSLVVVSSYNEQFF. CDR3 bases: TGTGCCAGCAGCTTGGTGGTCGTTAGCTCCTACAATGAGCAGTTCTTC.

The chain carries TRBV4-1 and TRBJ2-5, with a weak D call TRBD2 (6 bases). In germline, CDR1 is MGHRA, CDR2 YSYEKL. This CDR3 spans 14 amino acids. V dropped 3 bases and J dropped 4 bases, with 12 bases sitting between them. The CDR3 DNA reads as TGCGCCAGCAGCCAGTACCGGGACTTAGAGACCCAGTACTTC. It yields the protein CASSQYRDLETQYF.

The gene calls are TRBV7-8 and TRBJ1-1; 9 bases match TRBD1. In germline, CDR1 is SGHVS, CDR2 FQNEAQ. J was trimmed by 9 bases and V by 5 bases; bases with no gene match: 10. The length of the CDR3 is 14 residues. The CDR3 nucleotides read TGTGCCAGCAGCCTCAGGCAGGGACAGGGTAAAGCTTTCTTT. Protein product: CASSLRQGQGKAFF. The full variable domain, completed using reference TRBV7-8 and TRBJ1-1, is GAGVSQSPRYKVAKRGQDVALRCDPISGHVSLFWYQQALGQGPEFLTYFQNEAQLDKSGLPSDRFFAERPEGSVSTLKIQRTQQEDSAVYLCASSLRQGQGKAFFGQGTRLTVV.

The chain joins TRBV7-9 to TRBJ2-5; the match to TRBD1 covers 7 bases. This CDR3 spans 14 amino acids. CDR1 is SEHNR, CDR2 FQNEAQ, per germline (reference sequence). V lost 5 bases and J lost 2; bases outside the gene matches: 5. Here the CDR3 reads CASSLDREQETQYF. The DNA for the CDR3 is TGTGCCAGCAGCCTTGACAGGGAACAAGAGACCCAGTACTTC.

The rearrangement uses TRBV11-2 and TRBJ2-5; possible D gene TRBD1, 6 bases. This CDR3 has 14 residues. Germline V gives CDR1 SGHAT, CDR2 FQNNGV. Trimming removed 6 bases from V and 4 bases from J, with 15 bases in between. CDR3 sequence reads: CASRSDRRVETQYF. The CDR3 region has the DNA TGTGCCAGCAGATCTGACAGGAGAGTAGAGACCCAGTACTTC.

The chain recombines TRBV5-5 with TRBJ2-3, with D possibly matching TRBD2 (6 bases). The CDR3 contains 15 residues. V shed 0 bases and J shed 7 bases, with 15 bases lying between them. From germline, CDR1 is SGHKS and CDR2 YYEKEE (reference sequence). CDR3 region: CASSLGGIGSNTQYF. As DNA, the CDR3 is TGTGCCAGCAGCTTGGGCGGGATAGGGTCGAATACGCAGTATTTT.

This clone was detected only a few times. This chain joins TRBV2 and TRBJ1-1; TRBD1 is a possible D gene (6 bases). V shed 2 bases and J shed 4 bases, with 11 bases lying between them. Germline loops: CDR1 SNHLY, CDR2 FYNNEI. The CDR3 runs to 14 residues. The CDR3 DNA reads TGTGCCAGCAGTGAACTGACAGGCGGCACTGAAGCTTTCTTT. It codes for CASSELTGGTEAFF.

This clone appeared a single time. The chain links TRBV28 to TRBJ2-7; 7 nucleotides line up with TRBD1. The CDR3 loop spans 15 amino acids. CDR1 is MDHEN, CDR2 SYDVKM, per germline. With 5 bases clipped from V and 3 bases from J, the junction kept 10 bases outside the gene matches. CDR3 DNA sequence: TGTGCCAGCAGTCTCGCCCCGGGACAGATCTACGAGCAGTACTTC. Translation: CASSLAPGQIYEQYF.

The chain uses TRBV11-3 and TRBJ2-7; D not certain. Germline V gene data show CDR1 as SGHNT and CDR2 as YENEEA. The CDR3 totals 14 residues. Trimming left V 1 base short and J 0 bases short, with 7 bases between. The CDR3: CASSLVAPSYEQYF. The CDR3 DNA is TGTGCCAGCAGCTTAGTAGCTCCCTCCTACGAGCAGTACTTC.

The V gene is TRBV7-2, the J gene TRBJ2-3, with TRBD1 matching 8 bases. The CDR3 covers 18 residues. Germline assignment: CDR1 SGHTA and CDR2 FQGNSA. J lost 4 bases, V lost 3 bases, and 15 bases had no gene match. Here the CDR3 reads CASSFFLSDRGSADTQYF. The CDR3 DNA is TGTGCCAGCAGCTTTTTCCTGTCAGACAGGGGTAGTGCAGATACGCAGTATTTT.

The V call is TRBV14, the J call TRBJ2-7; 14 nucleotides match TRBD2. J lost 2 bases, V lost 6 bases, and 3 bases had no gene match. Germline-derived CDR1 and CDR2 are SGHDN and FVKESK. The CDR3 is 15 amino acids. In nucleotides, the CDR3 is TGTGCCAGCAGTCAGGGACTAGCGGGGGCCTACGAGCAGTACTTC. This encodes CASSQGLAGAYEQYF.

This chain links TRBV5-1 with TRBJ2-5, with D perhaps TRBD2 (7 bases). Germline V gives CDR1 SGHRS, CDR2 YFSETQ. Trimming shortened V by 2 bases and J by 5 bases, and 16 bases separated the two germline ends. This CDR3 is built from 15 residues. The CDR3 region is CASSFSWGGQETQYF. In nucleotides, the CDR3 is TGCGCCAGCAGCTTTAGCTGGGGGGGGCAGGAGACCCAGTACTTC. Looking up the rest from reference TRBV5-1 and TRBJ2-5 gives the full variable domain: KAGVTQTPRYLIKTRGQQVTLSCSPISGHRSVSWYQQTPGQGLQFLFEYFSETQRNKGNFPGRFSGRQFSNSRSEMNVSTLELGDSALYLCASSFSWGGQETQYFGPGTRLLVL.

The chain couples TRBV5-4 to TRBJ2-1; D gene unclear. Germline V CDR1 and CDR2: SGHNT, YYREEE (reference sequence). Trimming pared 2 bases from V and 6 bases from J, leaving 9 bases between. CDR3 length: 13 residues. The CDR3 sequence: CASSFENSNEQFF. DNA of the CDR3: TGTGCCAGCAGCTTTGAGAACAGCAATGAGCAGTTCTTC.

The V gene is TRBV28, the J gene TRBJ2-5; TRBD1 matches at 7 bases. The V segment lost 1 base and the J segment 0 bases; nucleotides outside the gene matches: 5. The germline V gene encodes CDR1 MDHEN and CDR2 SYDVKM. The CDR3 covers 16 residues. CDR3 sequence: CASSLLPQGHQETQYF. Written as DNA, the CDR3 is TGTGCCAGCAGTTTATTGCCACAGGGGCACCAAGAGACCCAGTACTTC.

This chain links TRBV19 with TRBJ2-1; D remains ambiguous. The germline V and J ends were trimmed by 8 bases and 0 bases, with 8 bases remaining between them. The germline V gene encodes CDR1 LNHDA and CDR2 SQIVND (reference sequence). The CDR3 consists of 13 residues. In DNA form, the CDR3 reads TGTGCCAGTGAAGCTAGCTCCTACAATGAGCAGTTCTTC. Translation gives CASEASSYNEQFF.

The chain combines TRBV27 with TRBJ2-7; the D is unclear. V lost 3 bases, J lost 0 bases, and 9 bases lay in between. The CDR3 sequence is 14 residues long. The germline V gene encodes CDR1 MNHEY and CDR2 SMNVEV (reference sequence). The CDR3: CASSFQDSSYEQYF. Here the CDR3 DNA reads TGTGCCAGCAGTTTTCAGGATAGCTCCTACGAGCAGTACTTC.

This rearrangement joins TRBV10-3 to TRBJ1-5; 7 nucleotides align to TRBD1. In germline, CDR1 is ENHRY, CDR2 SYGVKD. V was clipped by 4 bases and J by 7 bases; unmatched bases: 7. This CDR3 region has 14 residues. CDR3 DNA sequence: TGTGCCATCAGTGGACAGGGTGTGGGACAGCCCCAGCATTTT. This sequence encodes CAISGQGVGQPQHF.